One and the same sample provided the 20 T cell receptor beta chains below, sequenced in a study of T cells expressing NK-cell markers. TCRdb re-analyzed the 5' RACE reads; it lists each CDR3 protein once, without DNA. In total, the table holds some 500,000 distinct CDR3 sequences. Sequenced: blood T cells: a sorted CD56 or NKG2C T cell subset, CD4+ or CD8+ T cells, or bulk PBMC T cells (not recorded which). The origin of the receptors is a woman aged 45 to 65 in good health.

The V call is TRBV20-1, the J call TRBJ2-5; checking the TCRdb D call of TRBD2 is not possible without DNA. The germline V gene has CDR1 DFQATT and CDR2 SNEGSKA (reference sequence). CDR3 length: 16 amino acids. The CDR3 sequence: CSARGTSGRASETQYF.

V gene TRBV11-3 combines with J gene TRBJ2-7; TCRdb lists TRBD1, though no DNA is available to test this call. Looked up from germline, CDR1 is SGHNT and CDR2 is YENEEA. The CDR3 loop spans 16 amino acids. CDR3 residues: CASSLGGYHPSYEQYF.

The CDR3 region is CASSLGVAVYYNEQFF. V and J are TRBV5-5 and TRBJ2-1; TCRdb's D call of TRBD2 is untestable without DNA. CDR1 is SGHKS, CDR2 YYEKEE, per germline (reference sequence). The CDR3 loop spans 16 amino acids.

The chain combines TRBV27 with TRBJ1-2; TCRdb's assignment of TRBD1 cannot be checked, as there is no DNA. Germline CDR1 MNHEY, CDR2 SMNVEV (reference sequence). This CDR3 is built from 13 residues. The CDR3 loop reads CASSNIGQLGYTF.

The chain couples TRBV12-3 or TRBV12-4 to TRBJ1-2; the TRBD1 assignment by TCRdb is unverifiable without DNA. CDR3 length equals 12 residues. CDR3 sequence: CASTAGGRGYTF.

The chain combines TRBV20-1 with TRBJ1-5; the TCRdb D gene call, TRBD1, has no DNA to confirm it. The CDR3 runs to 15 residues. The germline gives CDR1 DFQATT, CDR2 SNEGSKA (reference sequence). This chain's CDR3 is CSARGGEGAGQPQHF.

V usage is TRBV4-1 and J usage is TRBJ2-2; checking the TCRdb D call of TRBD1 is not possible without DNA. The CDR3 extends over 13 amino acids. Germline CDR1 MGHRA, CDR2 YSYEKL. CDR3: CASRLQENGELFF.

The V gene is TRBV7-2, the J gene TRBJ2-7; TCRdb picks TRBD1, but there is no DNA to check that call. The CDR3 contains 14 residues. Looked up from germline, CDR1 is SGHTA and CDR2 is FQGNSA. This chain's CDR3 is CASSLGGAGTEQYF.

The chain joins TRBV6-6 to TRBJ2-5; the TCRdb D gene call, TRBD1, has no DNA to confirm it. The germline V gene has CDR1 MNHNY and CDR2 SVGAGI (reference sequence). The CDR3 totals 13 residues. The CDR3 loop reads CASSYEGIETQYF.

The chain is built from TRBV12-3 or TRBV12-4 and TRBJ2-7; TCRdb calls TRBD1, which cannot be checked without DNA. The CDR3 runs 20 residues. The CDR3 loop is CASSLFKVGGAGGSPYEQYF.

The chain combines TRBV20-1 with TRBJ2-3; the TCRdb call, TRBD2, lacks DNA for checking. CDR3 length: 13 amino acids. Germline V gene data show CDR1 as DFQATT and CDR2 as SNEGSKA (reference sequence). CDR3: CSAGTAGTDTQYF.

The chain couples TRBV7-2 to TRBJ2-1. The CDR3 is 15 amino acids. Germline CDR1 SGHTA, CDR2 FQGNSA. The CDR3 reads CASSLYASWKNEQFF.

The CDR3 sequence: CAWSASGQTYGYTF. The chain couples TRBV30 to TRBJ1-2; TCRdb calls TRBD1, which cannot be checked without DNA. This CDR3 is built from 14 residues. Germline V lookup: CDR1 GTSNPN, CDR2 SVGIG (reference sequence).

This chain uses TRBV25-1 with TRBJ2-6; TCRdb names TRBD1, which stays unverified in the absence of DNA. Per the germline V gene, CDR1 is MGHDK and CDR2 is SYGVNS. The CDR3 extends over 14 amino acids. The CDR3 loop reads CASSDRDGANVLTF.

This rearrangement joins TRBV27 to TRBJ2-1. This CDR3 contains 15 residues. From germline, CDR1 is MNHEY and CDR2 SMNVEV (reference sequence). The CDR3 sequence: CASSLSRGSYNEQFF.

The V call is TRBV24-1, the J call TRBJ2-1; TCRdb's D call, TRBD2, is unchecked because there is no DNA. The CDR3 spans 14 residues. Germline lookup yields CDR1 KGHDR and CDR2 SFDVKD. The CDR3 sequence is CATSDPPGRNEQFF.

The genes are TRBV28 and TRBJ2-7; with no DNA, the TCRdb D assignment of TRBD2 cannot be verified. CDR3 length equals 13 residues. In germline, CDR1 is MDHEN, CDR2 SYDVKM. The CDR3 sequence: CAAKRGGGYEQYF.

The gene calls are TRBV7-9 and TRBJ2-1. The CDR3 runs to 14 residues. The germline gives CDR1 SEHNR, CDR2 FQNEAQ (reference sequence). The CDR3 loop is CASSLERRWSEQFF.

The CDR3 protein is CASSYSDNGGYTF. The V gene is TRBV6-5, the J gene TRBJ1-2. In germline, CDR1 is MNHEY, CDR2 SVGAGI. The CDR3 length is 13 residues.

V is TRBV5-1 and J is TRBJ2-1. Per the germline V gene, CDR1 is SGHRS and CDR2 is YFSETQ. The CDR3 consists of 13 residues. This CDR3 is CASSFQPQDEQFF.